A single sample gave rise to the 13 T cell receptor beta chains below, sequenced in a study of blood T cell repertoires in COVID-19. TCRdb's copy holds only in-frame clones and misses some; the assay was immunoSEQ multiplex PCR. This table has approximately 240,000 clones, 87% appearing once. The material sequenced was peripheral blood. The receptors stem from a woman aged 18-29 years who had recovered from COVID-19.

CDR3 coding DNA: TGTGCCAGCAGCGTAGGGACTGGTACTGAAGCTTTCTTT. This gives the protein CASSVGTGTEAFF. This rearrangement joins TRBV9 to TRBJ1-1; D ambiguous. From germline, CDR1 is SGDLS and CDR2 YYNGEE. The CDR3 runs 13 residues. V dropped 0 bases and J dropped 5 bases, with 8 bases sitting between them.

This chain joins TRBV7-3 and TRBJ2-2; 7 bases match TRBD1. Per the germline V gene, CDR1 is SGHTA and CDR2 is FQGTGA. This CDR3 region has 17 residues. The ends lost 3 bases at V and 3 bases at J; junction bases unmatched: 10. This chain's CDR3 is CASSFPQQGPYTGELFF. CDR3 bases: TGTGCCAGCAGCTTCCCCCAACAGGGGCCGTACACCGGGGAGCTGTTTTTT.

This rearrangement joins TRBV19 to TRBJ2-5; 7 bases match TRBD2. The germline V gene has CDR1 LNHDA and CDR2 SQIVND (reference sequence). J gave up 5 bases and V 2 bases, and 11 bases lay outside the gene matches. CDR3 length equals 16 residues. The CDR3 sequence is CASSIPGGSVRETQYF. CDR3 sequence (DNA): TGTGCCAGTAGTATACCCGGCGGGAGCGTCCGGGAGACCCAGTACTTC.

This chain connects TRBV19 to TRBJ2-7; 9 positions match TRBD1. The germline V gene has CDR1 LNHDA and CDR2 SQIVND (reference sequence). The CDR3 sequence is 14 residues long. The trim removed 5 bases at V and 9 bases at J, leaving 11 bases unmatched. CDR3 nucleotide sequence: TGTGCCAGTAGTGCGGGACAGGGAATAGAAACGCAGTACTTC. The encoded protein is CASSAGQGIETQYF.

This clone was detected a few times. The chain couples TRBV30 to TRBJ1-2; possibly TRBD1 for D (5 bases). Germline V gene data show CDR1 as GTSNPN and CDR2 as SVGIG (reference sequence). This CDR3 spans 12 amino acids. V shed 4 bases and J shed 5 bases, with 11 bases lying between them. CDR3 sequence (DNA): TGTGCCTGGACCTTCAAGGGGTATGGCTACACCTTC. Translated, it gives CAWTFKGYGYTF.

The CDR3 DNA follows: TGTGCCAGCTCCTCCGGGACAGGGGCGTTGTTCGACGAGCAGTACTTC. Encoded protein: CASSSGTGALFDEQYF. V gene TRBV25-1 combines with J gene TRBJ2-7, with 10 bases aligning to TRBD1. The V segment lost 8 bases and the J segment 5 bases; nucleotides outside the gene matches: 15. This CDR3 spans 16 amino acids. CDR1 is MGHDK and CDR2 is SYGVNS in the germline V gene.

This clone appeared a few times. V and J are TRBV2 and TRBJ1-1; no reliable D call. The CDR3 has 13 amino acids. Per germline, CDR1 SNHLY and CDR2 FYNNEI. Trimming took off 0 bases at V and 12 bases at J, with 14 bases between the two ends. CDR3 bases: TGTGCCAGCAGTGAAGCGCTGCAGGTGGAACCTTTCTTT. Its translation is CASSEALQVEPFF.

The chain uses TRBV9 and TRBJ1-2, with D possibly matching TRBD1 (5 bases). This CDR3 has 15 residues. The V gene lost 3 bases and the J gene lost 4 bases, with 16 bases spanning the gap. CDR1 SGDLS and CDR2 YYNGEE come from the germline V gene. The CDR3 nucleotides are TGTGCCAGCAGCGCCGGGCTCGGACAAGCCTATGGCTACACCTTC. This gives the protein CASSAGLGQAYGYTF. The variable domain in full, completed from reference TRBV9 and TRBJ1-2, reads DSGVTQTPKHLITATGQRVTLRCSPRSGDLSVYWYQQSLDQGLQFLIQYYNGEERAKGNILERFSAQQFPDLHSELNLSSLELGDSALYFCASSAGLGQAYGYTFGSGTRLTVV.

This clone was seen a single time. V usage is TRBV11-2 and J usage is TRBJ2-5; 12 bases fit TRBD2. The CDR3 covers 17 residues. V lost 0 bases to trimming and J lost 4 bases; unmatched junction nucleotides: 6. Germline values: CDR1 SGHAT, CDR2 FQNNGV. The CDR3 reads CASSLDLLAGGGETQYF. The DNA of the CDR3 is TGTGCCAGCAGCTTAGATCTACTAGCGGGAGGAGGAGAGACCCAGTACTTC.

The chain couples TRBV3-1 (or the pseudogene TRBV3-2) to TRBJ1-1, with D maybe TRBD1 (6 bases). The CDR3 is 13 amino acids. V dropped 2 bases and J dropped 8 bases, with 12 bases sitting between them. Germline V gives CDR1 LGHDT, CDR2 YNNKEL (reference sequence). The CDR3 loop reads CASSQLGTGEAFF. The CDR3 DNA reads TGTGCCAGCAGCCAATTAGGAACAGGGGAAGCTTTCTTT.

This rearrangement joins TRBV2 to TRBJ1-1; D not resolved. The CDR3 spans 14 residues. Germline loops: CDR1 SNHLY, CDR2 FYNNEI. The V and J ends lost 6 bases and 1 base respectively, with 12 bases between them. DNA for the CDR3: TGTGCCAGCAGCGCGATCATGAGGAACACTGAAGCTTTCTTT. Encoded protein: CASSAIMRNTEAFF.

The chain carries TRBV7-2 and TRBJ1-2, with 12 bases identical to TRBD1. V was pared by 4 bases and J by 4 bases, with 4 bases of the junction left unmatched. CDR1 and CDR2 from the germline V gene are SGHTA and FQGNSA. The CDR3 runs to 15 residues. The CDR3 spells CASSSGQGAVYGYTF. CDR3 nucleotide sequence: TGTGCCAGCAGCTCGGGACAGGGGGCGGTCTATGGCTACACCTTC.

CDR3 bases: TGTGCCAGCAGTCGGGACAGCCCCACCGGGGAGCTGTTTTTT. Its translation is CASSRDSPTGELFF. The rearrangement joins TRBV6-6 to TRBJ2-2; 7 bases agree with TRBD1. The CDR3 totals 14 residues. Trimming removed 5 bases from V and 4 bases from J; junction bases left unmatched: 4. CDR1 MNHNY and CDR2 SVGAGI come from the germline V gene (reference sequence).